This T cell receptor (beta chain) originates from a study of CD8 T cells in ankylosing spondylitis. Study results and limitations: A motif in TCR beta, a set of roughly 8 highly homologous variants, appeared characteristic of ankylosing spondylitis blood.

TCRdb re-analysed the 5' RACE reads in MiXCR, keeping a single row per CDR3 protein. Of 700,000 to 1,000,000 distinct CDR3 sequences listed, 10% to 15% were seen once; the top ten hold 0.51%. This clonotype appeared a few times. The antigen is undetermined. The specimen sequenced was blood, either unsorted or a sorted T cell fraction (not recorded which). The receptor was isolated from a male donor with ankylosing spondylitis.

The CDR3 sequence is CAISEWQYNEQFF. In DNA form, the CDR3 reads TGTGCCATCAGTGAGTGGCAGTACAATGAGCAGTTCTTC. The chain links TRBV10-3 to TRBJ2-1; D not resolved. V gave up 1 base and J gave up 4 bases, with 5 bases separating them. Germline V gene data show CDR1 as ENHRY and CDR2 as SYGVKD. The CDR3 spans 13 residues.